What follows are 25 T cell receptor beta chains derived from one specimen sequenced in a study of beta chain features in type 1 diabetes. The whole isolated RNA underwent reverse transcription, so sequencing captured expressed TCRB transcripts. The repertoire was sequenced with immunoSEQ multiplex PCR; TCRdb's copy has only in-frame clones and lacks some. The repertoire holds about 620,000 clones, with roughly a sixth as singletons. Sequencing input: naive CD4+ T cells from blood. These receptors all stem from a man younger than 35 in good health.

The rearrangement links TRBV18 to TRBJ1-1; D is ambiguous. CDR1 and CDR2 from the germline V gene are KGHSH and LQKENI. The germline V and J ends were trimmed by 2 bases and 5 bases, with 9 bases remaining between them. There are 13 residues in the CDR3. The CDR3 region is CASSPKERTEAFF. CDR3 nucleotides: TGTGCCAGCTCACCAAAGGAGAGAACTGAAGCTTTCTTT.

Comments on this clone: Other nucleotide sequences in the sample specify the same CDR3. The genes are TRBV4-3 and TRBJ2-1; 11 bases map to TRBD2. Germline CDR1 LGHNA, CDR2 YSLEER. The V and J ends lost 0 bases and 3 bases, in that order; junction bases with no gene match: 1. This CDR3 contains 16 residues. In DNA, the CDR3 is TGCGCCAGCAGCCAAGAGGGGACTAGCGGCTACAATGAGCAGTTCTTC. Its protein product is CASSQEGTSGYNEQFF.

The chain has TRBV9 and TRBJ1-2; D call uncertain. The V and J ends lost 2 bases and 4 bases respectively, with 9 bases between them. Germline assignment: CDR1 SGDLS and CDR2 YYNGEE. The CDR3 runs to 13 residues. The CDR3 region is CASSVGGTYGYTF. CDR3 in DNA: TGTGCCAGCAGCGTTGGAGGCACCTATGGCTACACCTTC.

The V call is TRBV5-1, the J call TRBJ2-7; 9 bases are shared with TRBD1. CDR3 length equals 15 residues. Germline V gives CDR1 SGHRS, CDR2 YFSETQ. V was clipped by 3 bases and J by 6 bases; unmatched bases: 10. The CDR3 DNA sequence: TGCGCCAGCAGCTACGGACAGGGGAGGACCCCCGAGCAGTACTTC. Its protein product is CASSYGQGRTPEQYF.

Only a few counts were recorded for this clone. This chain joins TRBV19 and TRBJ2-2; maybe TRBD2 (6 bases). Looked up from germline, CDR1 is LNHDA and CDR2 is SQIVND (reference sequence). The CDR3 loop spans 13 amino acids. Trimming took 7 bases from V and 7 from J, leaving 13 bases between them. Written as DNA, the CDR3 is TGTGCCAGTATGACTAGGGTTATCGGGGAGCTGTTTTTT. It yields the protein CASMTRVIGELFF.

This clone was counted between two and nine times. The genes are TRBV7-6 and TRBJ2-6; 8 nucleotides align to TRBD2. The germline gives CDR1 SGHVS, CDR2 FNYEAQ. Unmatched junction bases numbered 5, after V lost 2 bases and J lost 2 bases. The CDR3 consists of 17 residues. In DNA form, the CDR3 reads TGTGCCAGCAGCTTATACTCGGGAGGGACTGGGGCCAACGTCCTGACTTTC. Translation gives CASSLYSGGTGANVLTF.

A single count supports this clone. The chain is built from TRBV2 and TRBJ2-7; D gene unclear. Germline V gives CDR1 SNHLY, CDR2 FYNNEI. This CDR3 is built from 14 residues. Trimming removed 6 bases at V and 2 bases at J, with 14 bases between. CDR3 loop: CASSAATPTYEQYF. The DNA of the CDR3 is TGTGCCAGCAGCGCCGCGACACCAACCTACGAGCAGTACTTC.

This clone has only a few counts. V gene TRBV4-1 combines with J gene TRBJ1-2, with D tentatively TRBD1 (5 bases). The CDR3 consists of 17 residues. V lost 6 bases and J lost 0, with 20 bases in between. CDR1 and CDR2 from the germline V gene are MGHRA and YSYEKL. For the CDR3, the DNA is TGCGCCAGCAGGGGGTACATGGTGGGGCAGACTAACTATGGCTACACCTTC. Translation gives CASRGYMVGQTNYGYTF.

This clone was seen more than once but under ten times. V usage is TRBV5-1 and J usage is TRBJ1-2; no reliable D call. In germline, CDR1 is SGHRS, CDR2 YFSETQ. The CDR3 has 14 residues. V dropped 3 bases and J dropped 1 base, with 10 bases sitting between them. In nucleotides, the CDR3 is TGCGCCAGCAGCTCGCCGGACGGTAACTATGGCTACACCTTC. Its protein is CASSSPDGNYGYTF.

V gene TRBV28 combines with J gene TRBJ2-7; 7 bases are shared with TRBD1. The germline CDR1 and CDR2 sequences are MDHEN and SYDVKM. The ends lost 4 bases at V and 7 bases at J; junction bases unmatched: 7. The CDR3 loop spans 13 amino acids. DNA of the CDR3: TGTGCCAGCAGTTCGTACAGGGGCTGGGAGCAGTACTTC. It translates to CASSSYRGWEQYF.

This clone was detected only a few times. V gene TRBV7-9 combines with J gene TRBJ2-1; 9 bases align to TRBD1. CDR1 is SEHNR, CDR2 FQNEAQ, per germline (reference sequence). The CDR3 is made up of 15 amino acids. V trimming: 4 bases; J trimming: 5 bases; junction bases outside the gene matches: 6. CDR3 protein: CASSSLRDRDNEQFF. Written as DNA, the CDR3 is TGTGCCAGCAGCTCGCTCCGGGACAGGGACAATGAGCAGTTCTTC.

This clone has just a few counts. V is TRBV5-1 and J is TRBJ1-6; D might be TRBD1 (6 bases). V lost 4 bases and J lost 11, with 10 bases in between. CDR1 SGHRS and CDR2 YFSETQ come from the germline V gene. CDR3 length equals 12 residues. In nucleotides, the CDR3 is TGCGCCAGCAGCCTGGGGGGGCCACCCCTCCACTTT. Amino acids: CASSLGGPPLHF.

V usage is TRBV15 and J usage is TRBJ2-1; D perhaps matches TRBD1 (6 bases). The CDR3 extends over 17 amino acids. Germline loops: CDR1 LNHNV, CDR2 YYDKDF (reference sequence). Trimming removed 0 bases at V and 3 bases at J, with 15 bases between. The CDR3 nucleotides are TGTGCCACCAGCAGAGATCTGGGGACACAGATCTACAATGAGCAGTTCTTC. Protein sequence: CATSRDLGTQIYNEQFF.

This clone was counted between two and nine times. DNA for the CDR3: TGTGCCAGCAGTTTCGCCGGGACAGGACCCGAGCAGTACTTC. Amino acid sequence: CASSFAGTGPEQYF. This sequence joins TRBV6-1 and TRBJ2-7; 8 bases line up with TRBD1. The V gene's germline CDR1 is MNHNS and CDR2 SASEGT. The junction had 9 bases not matched to a gene; V was cut back by 5 bases and J by 6 bases. This CDR3 has 14 amino acids.

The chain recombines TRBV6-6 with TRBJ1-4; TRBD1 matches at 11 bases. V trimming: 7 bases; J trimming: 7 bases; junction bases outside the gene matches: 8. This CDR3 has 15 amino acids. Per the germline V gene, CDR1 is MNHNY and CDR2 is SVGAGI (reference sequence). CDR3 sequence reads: CASISGGQGVEKLFF. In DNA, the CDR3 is TGTGCCAGCATCTCAGGGGGACAGGGGGTTGAAAAACTGTTTTTT.

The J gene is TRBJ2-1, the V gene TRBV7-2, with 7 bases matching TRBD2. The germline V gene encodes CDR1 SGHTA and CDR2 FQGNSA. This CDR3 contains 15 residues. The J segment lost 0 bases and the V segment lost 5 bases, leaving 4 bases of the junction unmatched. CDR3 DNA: TGTGCCAGCAGCCCCGAGCGGGGCTCCTACAATGAGCAGTTCTTC. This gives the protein CASSPERGSYNEQFF.

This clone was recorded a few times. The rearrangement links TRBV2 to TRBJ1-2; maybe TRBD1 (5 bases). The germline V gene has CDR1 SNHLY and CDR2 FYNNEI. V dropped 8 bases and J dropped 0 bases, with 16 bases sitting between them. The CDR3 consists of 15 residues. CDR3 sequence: CASGLGGLANYGYTF. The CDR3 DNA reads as TGTGCCAGCGGCCTCGGGGGACTTGCTAACTATGGCTACACCTTC.

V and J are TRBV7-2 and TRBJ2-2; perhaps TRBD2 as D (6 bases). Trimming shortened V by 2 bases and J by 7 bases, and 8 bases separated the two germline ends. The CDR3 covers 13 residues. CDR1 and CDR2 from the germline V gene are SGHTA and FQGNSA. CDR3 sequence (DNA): TGTGCCAGCAGCTTATACGGGAGCGGGGAGCTGTTTTTT. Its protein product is CASSLYGSGELFF.

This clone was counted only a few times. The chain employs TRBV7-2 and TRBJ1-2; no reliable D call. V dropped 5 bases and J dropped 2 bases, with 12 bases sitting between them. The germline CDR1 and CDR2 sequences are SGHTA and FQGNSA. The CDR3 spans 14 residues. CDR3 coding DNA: TGTGCCAGCAGCCGTCAGGAGCGGAACTATGGCTACACCTTC. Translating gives CASSRQERNYGYTF.

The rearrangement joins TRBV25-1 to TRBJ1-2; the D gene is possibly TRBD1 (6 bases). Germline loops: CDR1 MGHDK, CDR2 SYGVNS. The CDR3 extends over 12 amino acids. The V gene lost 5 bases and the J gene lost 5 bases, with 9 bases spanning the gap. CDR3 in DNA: TGTGCCAGCAGTCAGGGGTGGTATGGCTACACCTTC. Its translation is CASSQGWYGYTF.

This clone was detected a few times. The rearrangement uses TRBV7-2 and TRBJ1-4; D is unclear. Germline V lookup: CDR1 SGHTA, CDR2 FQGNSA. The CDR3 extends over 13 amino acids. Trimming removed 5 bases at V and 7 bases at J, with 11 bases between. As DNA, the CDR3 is TGTGCCAGCAGCCCTCCCTCGAGTGAAAAACTGTTTTTT. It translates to CASSPPSSEKLFF.

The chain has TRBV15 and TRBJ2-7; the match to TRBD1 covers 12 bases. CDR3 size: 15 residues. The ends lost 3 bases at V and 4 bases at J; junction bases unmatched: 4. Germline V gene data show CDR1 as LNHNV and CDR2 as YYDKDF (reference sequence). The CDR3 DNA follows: TGTGCCACCAGCAGGGGACAGGGGGCTGAATACGAGCAGTACTTC. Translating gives CATSRGQGAEYEQYF.

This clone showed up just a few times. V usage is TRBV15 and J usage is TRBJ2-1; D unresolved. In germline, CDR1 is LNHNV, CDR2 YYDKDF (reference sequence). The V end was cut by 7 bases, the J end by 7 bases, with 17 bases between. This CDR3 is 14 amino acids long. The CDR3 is CATKGDLFRNEQFF. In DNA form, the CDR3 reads TGTGCCACCAAAGGTGATTTATTCCGTAATGAGCAGTTCTTC.

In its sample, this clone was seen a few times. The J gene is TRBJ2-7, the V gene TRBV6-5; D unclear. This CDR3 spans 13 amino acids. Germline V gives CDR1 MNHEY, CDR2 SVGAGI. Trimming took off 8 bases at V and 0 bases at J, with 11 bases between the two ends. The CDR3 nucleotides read TGTGCCAGCGGCCAGTCCTACTCCTACGAGCAGTACTTC. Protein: CASGQSYSYEQYF.

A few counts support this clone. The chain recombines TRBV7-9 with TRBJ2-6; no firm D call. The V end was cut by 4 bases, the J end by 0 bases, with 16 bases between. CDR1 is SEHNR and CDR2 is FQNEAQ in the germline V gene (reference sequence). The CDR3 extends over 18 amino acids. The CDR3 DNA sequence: TGTGCCAGCAGCTCCCTATATGGGCGGCCCTCTGGGGCCAACGTCCTGACTTTC. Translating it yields CASSSLYGRPSGANVLTF.